A selection of T cell receptor beta chains follows, all from one sample in a study of T cell changes during pregnancy in multiple sclerosis. Generated by immunoSEQ multiplex PCR, the TCRdb table keeps only in-frame clones and is missing some. Among about 52,000 clones listed, around nine tenths were seen once. Sample: CD4+ T cells from peripheral blood mononuclear cells, taken before pregnancy. The receptors here all came from a female donor with multiple sclerosis, enrolled in a pregnancy study. Both conserved end residues are part of each CDR3. Fields, in order: J gene, D gene, V gene, clone size, CDR3 protein, CDR3 DNA. A D gene is named only where the DNA matches it firmly. The size of a clone is reported for some rows only, either as once, few or many, or as a class for expanded clones.

j_call: TRBJ2-3; d_call: TRBD2; v_call: TRBV7-6; clone_size: NA; cdr3_aa: CASSSGTRTTDTQYF; cdr3_nt: TGTGCCAGCAGCTCCGGGACTAGAACAACAGATACGCAGTATTTT
j_call: TRBJ2-5; d_call: NA; v_call: TRBV5-1; clone_size: NA; cdr3_aa: CASSDLGSQYF; cdr3_nt: TGCGCCAGCAGCGATCTGGGGAGCCAGTACTTC
j_call: TRBJ1-3; d_call: NA; v_call: TRBV19; clone_size: NA; cdr3_aa: CASSIVAGASGNTIYF; cdr3_nt: TGTGCCAGTAGTATAGTAGCGGGGGCCTCTGGAAACACCATATATTTT
j_call: TRBJ1-2; d_call: TRBD1; v_call: TRBV28; clone_size: NA; cdr3_aa: CASRTQGELYGYTF; cdr3_nt: TGTGCCAGCAGGACGCAGGGGGAGCTTTATGGCTACACCTTC
j_call: TRBJ1-4; d_call: NA; v_call: TRBV27; clone_size: NA; cdr3_aa: CASRLAGVGEKLFF; cdr3_nt: TGTGCCAGCAGACTGGCCGGGGTTGGGGAAAAACTGTTTTTT
j_call: TRBJ2-5; d_call: TRBD2; v_call: TRBV28; clone_size: NA; cdr3_aa: CASSSGTSGTQYF; cdr3_nt: TGTGCCAGCAGTTCCGGGACTAGCGGGACCCAGTACTTC
j_call: TRBJ2-1; d_call: NA; v_call: TRBV5-1; clone_size: NA; cdr3_aa: CASSLGQGRDEQFF; cdr3_nt: TGCGCCAGCAGCTTAGGTCAGGGCCGGGATGAGCAGTTCTTC
j_call: TRBJ1-5; d_call: NA; v_call: TRBV27; clone_size: NA; cdr3_aa: CASAIRDSNQPQHF; cdr3_nt: TGTGCCAGCGCAATCAGGGACTCCAATCAGCCCCAGCATTTT
j_call: TRBJ2-7; d_call: TRBD1; v_call: TRBV5-1; clone_size: NA; cdr3_aa: CASSAGQGAVIYEQYF; cdr3_nt: TGCGCCAGCAGCGCCGGACAGGGGGCGGTTATATACGAGCAGTACTTC
j_call: TRBJ1-5; d_call: NA; v_call: TRBV9; clone_size: NA; cdr3_aa: CASGQGLVGQPQHF; cdr3_nt: TGTGCCAGCGGCCAGGGGTTGGTTGGTCAGCCCCAGCATTTT
j_call: TRBJ1-2; d_call: NA; v_call: TRBV19; clone_size: NA; cdr3_aa: CASSSSLGQNRNGYTF; cdr3_nt: TGTGCCAGTAGCTCGAGTCTCGGACAGAATAGGAATGGCTACACCTTC
j_call: TRBJ2-7; d_call: TRBD2; v_call: TRBV7-2; clone_size: NA; cdr3_aa: CASSLGAGADYEQYF; cdr3_nt: TGTGCCAGCAGCTTAGGAGCGGGAGCCGACTACGAGCAGTACTTC
j_call: TRBJ1-3; d_call: NA; v_call: TRBV7-2; clone_size: NA; cdr3_aa: CASSQGQTSGNTIYF; cdr3_nt: TGTGCCAGCAGTCAAGGACAGACCTCTGGAAACACCATATATTTT
j_call: TRBJ1-2; d_call: NA; v_call: TRBV25-1; clone_size: once; cdr3_aa: CASSELGGAGGYTF; cdr3_nt: TGTGCCAGCAGTGAATTAGGAGGGGCGGGTGGCTACACCTTC
j_call: TRBJ1-2; d_call: NA; v_call: TRBV28; clone_size: NA; cdr3_aa: CASSYPQGINYGYTF; cdr3_nt: TGTGCCAGCAGCTACCCCCAGGGGATTAACTATGGCTACACCTTC
j_call: TRBJ1-1; d_call: NA; v_call: TRBV9; clone_size: once; cdr3_aa: CASSVGGAENTEAFF; cdr3_nt: TGTGCCAGCAGCGTAGGTGGAGCAGAGAACACTGAAGCTTTCTTT
j_call: TRBJ2-2; d_call: TRBD1; v_call: TRBV5-1; clone_size: NA; cdr3_aa: CASSTRQGNTGELFF; cdr3_nt: TGCGCCAGCAGCACCAGACAGGGAAACACCGGGGAGCTGTTTTTT
j_call: TRBJ2-1; d_call: TRBD2; v_call: TRBV5-1; clone_size: NA; cdr3_aa: CASSLDRGGRAHNEQFF; cdr3_nt: TGCGCCAGCAGCTTGGATAGGGGCGGGAGGGCCCACAATGAGCAGTTCTTC
j_call: TRBJ2-7; d_call: TRBD2; v_call: TRBV25-1; clone_size: NA; cdr3_aa: CASSEFGGGRRSYEQYF; cdr3_nt: TGTGCCAGCAGTGAATTTGGCGGGGGAAGGAGGTCCTACGAGCAGTACTTC
j_call: TRBJ2-5; d_call: NA; v_call: TRBV30; clone_size: NA; cdr3_aa: CAWSVMAGGRKTQYF; cdr3_nt: TGTGCCTGGAGTGTAATGGCAGGGGGGCGAAAGACCCAGTACTTC
j_call: TRBJ2-6; d_call: NA; v_call: TRBV18; clone_size: NA; cdr3_aa: CASLPNGANVLTF; cdr3_nt: TGTGCCAGCCTACCCAATGGGGCCAACGTCCTGACTTTC
j_call: TRBJ1-1; d_call: NA; v_call: TRBV10-3; clone_size: once; cdr3_aa: CAISSLDSEAFF; cdr3_nt: TGTGCCATCAGTTCACTGGACAGTGAAGCTTTCTTT
j_call: TRBJ1-3; d_call: NA; v_call: TRBV5-1; clone_size: NA; cdr3_aa: CASSLDPRTSSGNTIYF; cdr3_nt: TGCGCCAGCAGCTTGGACCCCCGTACTAGCTCTGGAAACACCATATATTTT
j_call: TRBJ1-3; d_call: NA; v_call: TRBV4-3; clone_size: NA; cdr3_aa: CASSQIGGLGNTIYF; cdr3_nt: TGCGCCAGCAGCCAGATAGGGGGTTTAGGAAACACCATATATTTT
j_call: TRBJ2-1; d_call: NA; v_call: TRBV5-1; clone_size: few; cdr3_aa: CASSDLDRKFF; cdr3_nt: TGCGCCAGCAGCGACCTAGATAGAAAGTTCTTC
j_call: TRBJ1-5; d_call: NA; v_call: TRBV15; clone_size: NA; cdr3_aa: CATSRDLGSGGQPQHF; cdr3_nt: TGTGCCACCAGCAGAGATCTAGGGTCCGGGGGTCAGCCCCAGCATTTT
j_call: TRBJ2-1; d_call: NA; v_call: TRBV18; clone_size: NA; cdr3_aa: CASSPQRGNNEQFF; cdr3_nt: TGTGCCAGCTCACCACAACGGGGGAACAATGAGCAGTTCTTC
j_call: TRBJ2-7; d_call: TRBD1; v_call: TRBV14; clone_size: NA; cdr3_aa: CASSVAGTGVYEQYF; cdr3_nt: TGTGCCAGCAGCGTGGCCGGGACAGGAGTATACGAGCAGTACTTC
j_call: TRBJ2-1; d_call: TRBD2; v_call: TRBV7-9; clone_size: NA; cdr3_aa: CASSLVGSGHEQFF; cdr3_nt: TGTGCCAGCAGCTTAGTTGGTAGCGGGCATGAGCAGTTCTTC
j_call: TRBJ1-3; d_call: NA; v_call: TRBV19; clone_size: NA; cdr3_aa: CASSPYYQGIGNTIYF; cdr3_nt: TGTGCCAGTAGTCCATACTACCAGGGGATTGGAAACACCATATATTTT
j_call: TRBJ2-1; d_call: TRBD2; v_call: TRBV5-1; clone_size: once; cdr3_aa: CASSFYSGGGNEQFF; cdr3_nt: TGCGCCAGCAGCTTTTATTCCGGCGGGGGAAATGAGCAGTTCTTC
j_call: TRBJ2-5; d_call: NA; v_call: TRBV19; clone_size: NA; cdr3_aa: CASSGGFRETQYF; cdr3_nt: TGTGCCAGTAGTGGGGGGTTCCGGGAGACCCAGTACTTC
j_call: TRBJ1-1; d_call: NA; v_call: TRBV29-1; clone_size: NA; cdr3_aa: CSVDSGRASTEAFF; cdr3_nt: TGCAGCGTTGATTCGGGGAGGGCTTCCACTGAAGCTTTCTTT
j_call: TRBJ2-1; d_call: TRBD2; v_call: TRBV29-1; clone_size: NA; cdr3_aa: CSVEVSGRVGEQFF; cdr3_nt: TGCAGCGTTGAAGTTAGCGGGAGGGTCGGTGAGCAGTTCTTC
j_call: TRBJ2-2; d_call: NA; v_call: TRBV19; clone_size: NA; cdr3_aa: CASGPGELFF; cdr3_nt: TGTGCCAGTGGGCCCGGGGAGCTGTTTTTT
j_call: TRBJ2-2; d_call: NA; v_call: TRBV11-2; clone_size: NA; cdr3_aa: CASSLASTGELFF; cdr3_nt: TGTGCCAGCAGCTTAGCTTCCACCGGGGAGCTGTTTTTT
j_call: TRBJ1-1; d_call: NA; v_call: TRBV6-5; clone_size: NA; cdr3_aa: CASSQTGNTEAFF; cdr3_nt: TGTGCCAGCAGTCAAACAGGGAACACTGAAGCTTTCTTT
j_call: TRBJ1-2; d_call: TRBD1; v_call: TRBV6-1; clone_size: NA; cdr3_aa: CASSALPGQGTRGYTF; cdr3_nt: TGTGCCAGCAGTGCCCTACCGGGACAGGGGACGAGGGGCTACACCTTC
j_call: TRBJ2-2; d_call: NA; v_call: TRBV19; clone_size: once; cdr3_aa: CASSMRRMNTGELFF; cdr3_nt: TGTGCCAGTAGTATGAGGAGGATGAACACCGGGGAGCTGTTTTTT
j_call: TRBJ2-5; d_call: TRBD2; v_call: TRBV7-9; clone_size: NA; cdr3_aa: CASSFGLGGTETQYF; cdr3_nt: TGTGCCAGCAGCTTCGGACTAGGAGGGACAGAGACCCAGTACTTC
j_call: TRBJ2-7; d_call: NA; v_call: TRBV6-5; clone_size: NA; cdr3_aa: CASRGATGSEQYF; cdr3_nt: TGTGCCAGCAGGGGGGCAACTGGGAGCGAGCAGTACTTC
j_call: TRBJ1-2; d_call: TRBD1; v_call: TRBV4-1; clone_size: NA; cdr3_aa: CASSQVRQGRYGYTF; cdr3_nt: TGCGCCAGCAGCCAGGTACGACAGGGACGCTATGGCTACACCTTC
j_call: TRBJ2-2; d_call: NA; v_call: TRBV7-9; clone_size: NA; cdr3_aa: CASSYPGLHTGELFF; cdr3_nt: TGTGCCAGCAGCTACCCGGGATTACACACCGGGGAGCTGTTTTTT
j_call: TRBJ2-1; d_call: TRBD2; v_call: TRBV28; clone_size: NA; cdr3_aa: CASKRAGLAGATDNEQFF; cdr3_nt: TGTGCCAGCAAGAGAGCCGGGCTAGCGGGAGCGACAGACAATGAGCAGTTCTTC
j_call: TRBJ2-7; d_call: NA; v_call: TRBV7-2; clone_size: few; cdr3_aa: CASSDKKATRQYF; cdr3_nt: TGTGCCAGCAGCGACAAAAAAGCTACGAGGCAGTACTTC
j_call: TRBJ1-1; d_call: NA; v_call: TRBV5-1; clone_size: NA; cdr3_aa: CASSPQAGPNTEAFF; cdr3_nt: TGCGCCAGCTCCCCCCAGGCAGGGCCGAACACTGAAGCTTTCTTT
j_call: TRBJ2-4; d_call: NA; v_call: TRBV12-5; clone_size: NA; cdr3_aa: CASGLPNAKNIQYF; cdr3_nt: TGTGCTAGTGGTTTGCCCAATGCCAAAAACATTCAGTACTTC
j_call: TRBJ2-3; d_call: NA; v_call: TRBV5-1; clone_size: NA; cdr3_aa: CASSLVSGEDTQYF; cdr3_nt: TGCGCCAGCAGCTTGGTATCGGGGGAAGATACGCAGTATTTT
j_call: TRBJ2-3; d_call: TRBD2; v_call: TRBV27; clone_size: NA; cdr3_aa: CASNRLGGDTQYF; cdr3_nt: TGTGCCAGCAACCGACTGGGGGGGGATACGCAGTATTTT
j_call: TRBJ1-1; d_call: NA; v_call: TRBV13; clone_size: NA; cdr3_aa: CASIFPGGSYTEAFF; cdr3_nt: TGTGCCAGCATCTTCCCCGGGGGTAGTTACACTGAAGCTTTCTTT